The clone carrying this T cell receptor (beta chain) was observed once. The data stem from a study of T cell changes during pregnancy in multiple sclerosis. Repertoires were generated with immunoSEQ multiplex PCR, while TCRdb's copy carries only in-frame clones and drops some. This table holds 65,000 to 85,000 clones, about 90% found once. Germline CDR1 and CDR2: MNHEY and SVGAGI. The CDR3 is made up of 15 amino acids. Unmatched junction bases numbered 7, after V lost 6 bases and J lost 6 bases. This specimen consisted of peripheral blood, obtained after pregnancy. The TCR originated in a female donor with multiple sclerosis, enrolled in a pregnancy study. The chain uses TRBV6-5 and TRBJ1-5, with 11 positions matching TRBD1. In DNA, the CDR3 is TGTGCCAGCAGCCTGGACAGGGGGCAGCGTCAGCCCCAGCATTTT. This sequence encodes CASSLDRGQRQPQHF.